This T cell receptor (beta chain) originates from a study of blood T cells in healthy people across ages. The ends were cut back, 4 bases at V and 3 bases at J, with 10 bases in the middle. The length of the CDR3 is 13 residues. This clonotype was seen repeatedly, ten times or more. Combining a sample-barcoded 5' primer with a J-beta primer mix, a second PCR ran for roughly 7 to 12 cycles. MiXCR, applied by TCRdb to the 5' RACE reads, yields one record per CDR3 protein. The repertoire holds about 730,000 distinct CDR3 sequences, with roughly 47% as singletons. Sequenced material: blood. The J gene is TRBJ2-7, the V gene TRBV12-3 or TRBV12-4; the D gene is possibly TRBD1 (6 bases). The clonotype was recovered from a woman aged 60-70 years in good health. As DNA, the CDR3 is TGTGCCAGCAGTTCGGGACACTTCTACGAGCAGTACTTC. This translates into CASSSGHFYEQYF.